The source of this T cell receptor (beta chain) is a study of lung T cells in sarcoidosis with Löfgren's syndrome (dated by TCRdb to about 2017). Turning to the overall study: Sarcoidosis was described as a granulomatous, mainly pulmonary disease marked by CD4+ T cell accumulation in bronchoalveolar lavage fluid. The repertoire analyses centered on Lofgren's syndrome patients. The paper's findings and limits, for the study overall: Sharing of TRAV12-1 and TRBV2 CDR3 motifs among multiple Lofgren's syndrome patients was reported, suggesting public CD4+ TCR repertoires. When alphabeta pairing was analyzed, TRAV12-1 tended to pair preferentially with TRBV2, and the resulting paired TCRs displayed CDR3 homology. Recognition of a sarcoidosis-associated antigen was only suggested; the antigen itself remained putative and unidentified. In Lofgren's syndrome patients, relative to control subjects, TRAV12-1 and TRBV2 were reported to be the most expanded V gene segments.

This sample was sequenced with an Illumina MiSeq. The raw public reads went through TCRdb reprocessing: fastp at Q25, MiXCR clone calling, in-frame beta chains kept. CDR3 protein duplicates are merged, each entry listing the most common genes and DNA. In all, the sample holds 50,000 to 65,000 distinct CDR3 sequences, and around 20% of those were seen once. About 2.2% of the sample is held by the ten biggest clonotypes. CDR1 and CDR2 are drawn from the germline V gene (reference sequence): DFQATT, SNEGSKA. Spanning cysteine to phenylalanine, the CDR3 consists of 18 amino acids. The DNA shown is the 54-base CDR3, in frame from base 1. From V the trimming removes 0 bases and from J it removes 4 bases, while the gene matches leave 17 bases of the junction unaccounted for. This clonotype was detected many times. Its antigen remains unidentified. No base quality values were provided; no much bigger clone lies one nucleotide off.

This clonotype was obtained from a human donor with sarcoidosis (Löfgren's syndrome or another form), or a control subject (not recorded which). The sequenced sample consisted of CD4+ T cells from PBMCs. This sequence uses TRBV20-1 and TRBJ1-2; 7 junctional bases match TRBD1. The CDR3 region: CSARDPRQGGAGVYGYTF. The bases are TGCAGTGCTAGAGATCCGAGACAGGGCGGTGCAGGAGTCTATGGCTACACCTTC.